This passage covers 16 T cell receptor beta chains from one sample sequenced in a study of shared clonotypes between healthy human individuals. The protocol was immunoSEQ multiplex PCR, while the TCRdb copy is restricted to in-frame clones and leaves out a portion. The data contain approximately 1.5 million clones, approximately 98.5% of them singletons. The sequenced material came from naive CD4+ T cells sorted from blood. The sample's subset: CD45RA+ positively selected. The receptors here all came from a man aged 25 to 40 in good health.

This chain joins TRBV11-3 and TRBJ2-1; maybe TRBD1 (5 bases). Germline loops: CDR1 SGHNT, CDR2 YENEEA. The CDR3 totals 14 residues. Trimming took off 5 bases at V and 5 bases at J, with 13 bases between the two ends. The CDR3: CASSTNRLHNEQFF. The CDR3, as DNA: TGTGCCAGCAGCACCAACAGGTTACACAATGAGCAGTTCTTC.

The CDR3 loop is CASSTTPTSGRDTQYF. The CDR3 coding sequence is TGTGCCAGCAGCACCACCCCAACTAGCGGGCGCGATACGCAGTATTTT. V gene TRBV7-2 combines with J gene TRBJ2-3; 9 nucleotides agree with TRBD2. The germline V gene has CDR1 SGHTA and CDR2 FQGNSA. J gave up 6 bases and V 5 bases, and 12 bases lay outside the gene matches. This CDR3 is 16 amino acids long. Looking up the rest from reference TRBV7-2 and TRBJ2-3 gives the full variable domain: GAGVSQSPSNKVTEKGKDVELRCDPISGHTALYWYRQSLGQGLEFLIYFQGNSAPDKSGLPSDRFSAERTGGSVSTLTIQRTQQEDSAVYLCASSTTPTSGRDTQYFGPGTRLTVL.

The rearrangement links TRBV28 to TRBJ2-7; TRBD2 might be the D (7 bases). V lost 7 bases and J 7 bases, leaving 20 bases between the germline ends. The CDR3 covers 14 residues. CDR1 and CDR2 from the germline V gene are MDHEN and SYDVKM. CDR3 in amino acids: CASTSAGAVGEQYF. In nucleotides, the CDR3 is TGTGCCAGCACCTCCGCGGGGGCTGTTGGTGAGCAGTACTTC.

The gene calls are TRBV7-2 and TRBJ2-5, with D perhaps TRBD2 (5 bases). The ends were cut back, 5 bases at V and 2 bases at J, with 9 bases in the middle. CDR1 is SGHTA, CDR2 FQGNSA, per germline. This CDR3 is 13 amino acids long. CDR3 residues: CASSPTNQETQYF. CDR3 DNA: TGTGCCAGCAGCCCGACTAATCAAGAGACCCAGTACTTC.

This chain joins TRBV4-1 and TRBJ1-1; D is unresolved. Germline loops: CDR1 MGHRA, CDR2 YSYEKL. Trimming cost V 0 bases and J 1 base, with 6 bases left between them. The CDR3 covers 14 residues. The CDR3 nucleotides read TGCGCCAGCAGCCAAGAGATGCGGAACACTGAAGCTTTCTTT. Amino acids: CASSQEMRNTEAFF.

V usage is TRBV5-4 and J usage is TRBJ2-3; 9 nucleotides line up with TRBD2. CDR3 length: 17 amino acids. Per the germline V gene, CDR1 is SGHNT and CDR2 is YYREEE (reference sequence). V trimming: 0 bases; J trimming: 4 bases; junction bases outside the gene matches: 9. The CDR3 is CASSLGLAGSGADTQYF. The CDR3 coding sequence is TGTGCCAGCAGCTTGGGGCTAGCGGGATCAGGGGCAGATACGCAGTATTTT. The complete variable domain, with remaining parts taken from reference TRBV5-4 and TRBJ2-3, reads ETGVTQSPTHLIKTRGQQVTLRCSSQSGHNTVSWYQQALGQGPQFIFQYYREEENGRGNFPPRFSGLQFPNYSSELNVNALELDDSALYLCASSLGLAGSGADTQYFGPGTRLTVL.

The chain recombines TRBV6-5 with TRBJ1-5; the match to TRBD1 covers 8 bases. CDR1 MNHEY and CDR2 SVGAGI come from the germline V gene. The junction had 4 bases not matched to a gene; V was cut back by 5 bases and J by 1 base. The CDR3 spans 15 residues. In nucleotides, the CDR3 is TGTGCCAGCAGTCGACGGACAGGGAGCAATCAGCCCCAGCATTTT. This codes for CASSRRTGSNQPQHF.

The V gene is TRBV19, the J gene TRBJ2-7; 10 bases are shared with TRBD2. V lost 6 bases, J lost 3 bases, and 11 bases stayed unmatched. The V gene's germline CDR1 is LNHDA and CDR2 SQIVND (reference sequence). The CDR3 is 16 residues long. CDR3 residues: CASSPRTSGGGYEQYF. The CDR3 bases are TGTGCCAGTAGCCCCCGGACTAGCGGAGGGGGCTACGAGCAGTACTTC. Complete variable domain (other parts from reference TRBV19 and TRBJ2-7): DGGITQSPKYLFRKEGQNVTLSCEQNLNHDAMYWYRQDPGQGLRLIYYSQIVNDFQKGDIAEGYSVSREKKESFPLTVTSAQKNPTAFYLCASSPRTSGGGYEQYFGPGTRLTVT.

This chain uses TRBV27 with TRBJ2-7; maybe TRBD1 (6 bases). This CDR3 contains 16 residues. V was clipped by 5 bases and J by 0 bases, with 17 bases between them. Germline V gene lookup returns CDR1 MNHEY and CDR2 SMNVEV (reference sequence). The CDR3 sequence: CASSVTGLPISYEQYF. CDR3 nucleotide sequence: TGTGCCAGCAGTGTAACAGGGCTGCCCATCTCCTACGAGCAGTACTTC.

The rearrangement uses TRBV6-4 and TRBJ2-7, with a possible D match to TRBD1 (5 bases). The CDR3 spans 16 residues. V lost 0 bases to trimming and J lost 3 bases, with 15 bases between them. Germline V lookup: CDR1 MRHNA, CDR2 SNTAGT. The CDR3 DNA reads TGTGCCAGCAGTGACTCGAGAGCACAGGTCAACTACGAGCAGTACTTC. Translation: CASSDSRAQVNYEQYF.

This chain uses TRBV30 with TRBJ2-3, with 7 bases lining up with TRBD1. The CDR3 covers 14 residues. Trimming at V came to 5 bases and at J to 0 bases, leaving 5 bases not matched to a gene. Germline assignment: CDR1 GTSNPN and CDR2 SVGIG (reference sequence). The CDR3 coding sequence is TGTGCCTGGGATGACAGGGCAAGCACAGATACGCAGTATTTT. It translates to CAWDDRASTDTQYF.

The chain links TRBV7-2 to TRBJ2-2, with a tentative D call TRBD1 (5 bases). Germline V CDR1 and CDR2: SGHTA, FQGNSA. The CDR3 has 14 amino acids. V dropped 2 bases and J dropped 4 bases, with 8 bases sitting between them. DNA for the CDR3: TGTGCCAGCAGCTTAATGCAGGGCACCGGGGAGCTGTTTTTT. Protein: CASSLMQGTGELFF. Variable domain in full (rest from reference TRBV7-2 and TRBJ2-2): GAGVSQSPSNKVTEKGKDVELRCDPISGHTALYWYRQSLGQGLEFLIYFQGNSAPDKSGLPSDRFSAERTGGSVSTLTIQRTQQEDSAVYLCASSLMQGTGELFFGEGSRLTVL.

The chain employs TRBV7-9 and TRBJ2-1; D remains ambiguous. CDR3 size: 13 residues. CDR1 is SEHNR, CDR2 FQNEAQ, per germline (reference sequence). The V end was cut by 5 bases, the J end by 10 bases, with 15 bases between. The CDR3 protein is CASSLHEVGEQFF. The CDR3 DNA is TGTGCCAGCAGCCTCCATGAGGTCGGAGAGCAGTTCTTC. Full variable domain (missing parts from reference TRBV7-9 and TRBJ2-1): DTGVSQNPRHKITKRGQNVTFRCDPISEHNRLYWYRQTLGQGPEFLTYFQNEAQLEKSRLLSDRFSAERPKGSFSTLEIQRTEQGDSAMYLCASSLHEVGEQFFGPGTRLTVL.

V usage is TRBV9 and J usage is TRBJ1-2; 7 bases agree with TRBD1. V dropped 3 bases and J dropped 1; count of bases not matched to a gene: 6. There are 15 residues in the CDR3. CDR1 is SGDLS, CDR2 YYNGEE, per germline. CDR3 sequence: CASSADRADNYGYTF. DNA for the CDR3: TGTGCCAGCAGCGCCGACAGGGCGGATAACTATGGCTACACCTTC.

This chain links TRBV5-1 with TRBJ2-3; 9 nucleotides agree with TRBD2. J lost 4 bases, V lost 4 bases, and 13 bases had no gene match. This CDR3 comprises 17 residues. CDR1 and CDR2 from the germline V gene are SGHRS and YFSETQ. The CDR3 protein is CASSAGPGLAEADTQYF. CDR3 in DNA: TGCGCCAGCAGCGCGGGACCGGGACTAGCAGAGGCAGATACGCAGTATTTT.

Turning to this clone: Other DNA sequences in the sample encode the same CDR3. The rearrangement joins TRBV2 to TRBJ2-6; no definite D call. Germline V gives CDR1 SNHLY, CDR2 FYNNEI. The CDR3 runs to 14 residues. Trimming left V 3 bases short and J 4 bases short, with 7 bases between. Here the CDR3 DNA reads TGTGCCAGCAGTGACAGGTCCGGGGCCAACGTCCTGACTTTC. Amino acid sequence: CASSDRSGANVLTF.